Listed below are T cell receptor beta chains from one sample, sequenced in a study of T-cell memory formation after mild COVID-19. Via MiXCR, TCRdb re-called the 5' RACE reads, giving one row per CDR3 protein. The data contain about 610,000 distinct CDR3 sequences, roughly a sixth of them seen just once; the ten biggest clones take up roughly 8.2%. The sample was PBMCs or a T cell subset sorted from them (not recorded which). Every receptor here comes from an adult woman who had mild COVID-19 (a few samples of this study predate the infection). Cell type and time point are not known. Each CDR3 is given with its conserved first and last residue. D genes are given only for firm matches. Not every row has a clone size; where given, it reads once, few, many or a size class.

CASSLSGTTINYGYTF,TGTGCCAGCAGCTTGTCTGGCACGACTATTAACTATGGCTACACCTTC,TRBV5-5,TRBJ1-2,.,.
CATSSSTEAFF,TGTGCCACCAGTAGCTCCACTGAAGCTTTCTTT,TRBV24-1,TRBJ1-1,.,.
CASSSPSNTGELFF,TGCGCCAGCAGCTCGCCCAGCAACACCGGGGAGCTGTTTTTT,TRBV5-1,TRBJ2-2,.,.
CASSLRAGTAYNEQFF,TGTGCCAGCAGCTTAAGGGCGGGGACTGCCTACAATGAGCAGTTCTTC,TRBV7-3,TRBJ2-1,.,many
CASSLSAYNEQFF,TGTGCCAGCAGCTTATCGGCGTACAATGAGCAGTTCTTC,TRBV7-6,TRBJ2-1,.,few
CASSLVWGLDQWTQYF,TGTGCCAGCAGCTTGGTCTGGGGACTAGACCAATGGACCCAGTACTTC,TRBV5-5,TRBJ2-5,TRBD2,few
CASSQQPYEQYF,TGTGCCAGCTCACAGCAACCCTACGAGCAGTACTTC,TRBV18,TRBJ2-7,.,many
CASSSPRETQYF,TGTGCCAGCAGTTCCCCGCGGGAGACCCAGTACTTC,TRBV6-5,TRBJ2-5,.,.
CATSDLGGTEAFF,TGTGCCACCAGTGATTTAGGAGGCACTGAAGCTTTCTTT,TRBV24-1,TRBJ1-1,.,.
CATRARGDYYNEQFF,TGTGCCACCCGGGCCCGTGGGGACTACTACAATGAGCAGTTCTTC,TRBV19,TRBJ2-1,TRBD2,.
CASTRDRGKYGYTF,TGTGCCAGCACCAGGGACAGGGGTAAATATGGCTACACCTTC,TRBV19,TRBJ1-2,TRBD1,.
CATSDSPGNTIYF,TGTGCCACCAGTGATTCCCCTGGAAACACCATATATTTT,TRBV24-1,TRBJ1-3,.,many
CASSRSLGWDNEQFF,TGCGCCAGCAGCCGCTCGCTGGGATGGGACAATGAGCAGTTCTTC,TRBV4-1,TRBJ2-1,.,few
CASSLFLAGATYNEQFF,TGCGCCAGCAGCTTGTTCCTAGCGGGGGCCACCTACAATGAGCAGTTCTTC,TRBV5-1,TRBJ2-1,TRBD2,few
CASSQGRQGARGNTIYF,TGCGCCAGCAGCCAAGGTAGACAGGGGGCGCGGGGAAACACCATATATTTT,TRBV4-1,TRBJ1-3,TRBD1,.
CASSLESVVYLGYNEQFF,TGCGCCAGCAGCTTGGAAAGTGTCGTCTACCTAGGGTACAATGAGCAGTTCTTC,TRBV5-1,TRBJ2-1,.,.
CASSQDSRTQETQYF,TGTGCCAGCAGCCAAGATTCTAGGACACAAGAGACCCAGTACTTC,TRBV4-2,TRBJ2-5,.,few
CASSLLGRSNSGANVLTF,TGTGCCAGCAGCTTACTCGGCAGGAGTAACTCTGGGGCCAACGTCCTGACTTTC,TRBV13,TRBJ2-6,.,few
CASSFGRQGYETQYF,TGTGCCAGCAGTTTTGGTCGGCAGGGGTATGAGACCCAGTACTTC,TRBV12-3/TRBV12-4,TRBJ2-5,.,.
CSVVGTPYEQYF,TGCAGCGTTGTAGGGACTCCATACGAGCAGTACTTC,TRBV29-1,TRBJ2-7,.,few
CASSPRSWSGAHTDTQYF,TGTGCCAGCAGCCCCCGATCTTGGAGCGGGGCTCACACAGATACGCAGTATTTT,TRBV2,TRBJ2-3,TRBD2,.
CASSLVATSGYNEQFF,TGTGCCAGCAGCCTGGTTGCGACTAGCGGATACAATGAGCAGTTCTTC,TRBV12-3/TRBV12-4,TRBJ2-1,TRBD2,.
CASSEGPSVPQDTQYF,TGTGCCAGCAGTGAAGGGCCTAGCGTACCTCAGGATACGCAGTATTTT,TRBV2,TRBJ2-3,.,.
CASSQDRGPWEQYF,TGCGCCAGCAGCCAAGACAGGGGGCCGTGGGAGCAGTACTTC,TRBV4-1,TRBJ2-7,TRBD1,.
CATSRGSGGITEAFF,TGTGCCACCAGCAGAGGATCAGGGGGGATCACTGAAGCTTTCTTT,TRBV15,TRBJ1-1,TRBD1,many
CASSVSSFDEQYF,TGTGCCAGCAGTGTTAGCAGTTTCGACGAGCAGTACTTC,TRBV6-1,TRBJ2-7,.,few
CASSLALGAYGNTIYF,TGTGCCAGCAGCTTAGCGTTGGGGGCGTATGGAAACACCATATATTTT,TRBV7-8,TRBJ1-3,.,many
CAWSGFGRGQETQYF,TGTGCCTGGAGTGGATTCGGCAGGGGGCAAGAGACCCAGTACTTC,TRBV30,TRBJ2-5,TRBD1,.
CAISDGGGSPLHF,TGTGCCATCAGTGATGGGGGGGGTTCACCCCTCCACTTT,TRBV10-3,TRBJ1-6,.,few
CASSQRGTAKGTQYF,TGTGCCAGCAGCCAAAGGGGGACAGCTAAAGGGACCCAGTACTTC,TRBV3-1,TRBJ2-5,TRBD1,few
CASSPTFGDGQGGRANEKLFF,TGTGCCAGCTCACCAACTTTCGGCGATGGACAGGGGGGGAGAGCTAATGAAAAACTGTTTTTT,TRBV18,TRBJ1-4,TRBD1,few
CASQQTFTEKQYF,TGTGCCAGCCAGCAAACCTTTACCGAGAAGCAGTACTTC,TRBV2,TRBJ2-7,.,.
CASSETITYEQYF,TGTGCCAGCAGTGAAACGATAACCTACGAGCAGTACTTC,TRBV6-1,TRBJ2-7,.,.
CAWTVGETQYF,TGTGCCTGGACGGTGGGTGAGACCCAGTACTTC,TRBV30,TRBJ2-5,.,few
CASQGAGGYTF,TGTGCCAGCCAGGGGGCGGGAGGCTACACCTTC,TRBV2,TRBJ1-2,TRBD1,few
CASSLVWQGGELFF,TGTGCCAGCAGTTTAGTGTGGCAAGGCGGGGAGCTGTTTTTT,TRBV12-3/TRBV12-4,TRBJ2-2,.,.
CASSYSMASGSTEQFF,TGTGCCAGCAGCTACAGTATGGCTAGCGGGAGTACTGAGCAGTTCTTC,TRBV3-1,TRBJ2-1,TRBD2,.
CASSQGRLASQETQYF,TGTGCCAGCAGCCAAGGCCGACTAGCATCCCAAGAGACCCAGTACTTC,TRBV4-2,TRBJ2-5,TRBD2,.
CASRLAGGRNEQYF,TGTGCCAGCAGGCTAGCGGGAGGGAGAAACGAGCAGTACTTC,TRBV12-3/TRBV12-4,TRBJ2-7,TRBD2,many
CASSYSTGSRSFETQYF,TGTGCCAGCAGTTACTCGACAGGGTCCCGCTCCTTTGAGACCCAGTACTTC,TRBV6-5,TRBJ2-5,TRBD1,few
CASKTSGTNTGELFF,TGTGCCAGCAAGACTAGCGGGACGAATACCGGGGAGCTGTTTTTT,TRBV9,TRBJ2-2,TRBD2,.
CASSLAVGEGPQHF,TGCGCCAGCAGCTTGGCGGTCGGTGAGGGGCCCCAGCATTTT,TRBV5-1,TRBJ1-5,.,.
CASSPLAGPAYEQYF,TGTGCCAGCAGCCCACTCGCGGGGCCCGCCTACGAGCAGTACTTC,TRBV3-1,TRBJ2-7,.,.
CASVPGGTGSSYEQYF,TGTGCCAGCGTGCCTGGGGGGACAGGGTCGTCCTACGAGCAGTACTTC,TRBV11-1,TRBJ2-7,TRBD1,many
CAMRGGGQETQYF,TGTGCCATGAGGGGGGGAGGGCAAGAGACCCAGTACTTC,TRBV6-6,TRBJ2-5,.,.
CASTNGPVYYGYTF,TGTGCCAGCACCAACGGGCCAGTTTATTATGGCTACACCTTC,TRBV6-5,TRBJ1-2,.,.
CASSYSKSVYNEQFF,TGTGCCAGCAGTTACTCGAAAAGCGTTTACAATGAGCAGTTCTTC,TRBV6-2/TRBV6-3,TRBJ2-1,.,few
CASSQERWETQYF,TGCGCCAGCAGCCAAGAGCGGTGGGAGACCCAGTACTTC,TRBV4-1,TRBJ2-5,.,many
CASRGMGERSETQYF,TGTGCCAGCAGGGGTATGGGGGAGCGTTCGGAGACCCAGTACTTC,TRBV6-5,TRBJ2-5,.,.
CASSPSGRAWDEQFF,TGTGCCAGCAGCCCAAGCGGGAGGGCCTGGGATGAGCAGTTCTTC,TRBV7-3,TRBJ2-1,TRBD2,few
CASSDRQDLFSYEQYF,TGTGCCAGCAGCGACCGACAGGACCTTTTCTCCTACGAGCAGTACTTC,TRBV3-1,TRBJ2-7,.,.